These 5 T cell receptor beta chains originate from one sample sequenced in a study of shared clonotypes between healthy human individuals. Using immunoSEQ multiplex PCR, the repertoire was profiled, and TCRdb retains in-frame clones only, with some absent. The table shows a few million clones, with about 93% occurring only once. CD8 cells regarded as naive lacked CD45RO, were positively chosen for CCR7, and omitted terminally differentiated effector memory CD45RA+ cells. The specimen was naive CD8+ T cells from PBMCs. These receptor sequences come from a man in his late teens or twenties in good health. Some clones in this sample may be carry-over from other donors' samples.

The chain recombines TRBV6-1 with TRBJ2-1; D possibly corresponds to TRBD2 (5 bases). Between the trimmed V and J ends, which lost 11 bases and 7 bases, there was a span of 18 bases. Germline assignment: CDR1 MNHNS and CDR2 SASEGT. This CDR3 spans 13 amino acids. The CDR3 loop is CASLEGVVNEQFF. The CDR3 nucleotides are TGTGCCTCTCTCGAGGGAGTAGTGAATGAGCAGTTCTTC.

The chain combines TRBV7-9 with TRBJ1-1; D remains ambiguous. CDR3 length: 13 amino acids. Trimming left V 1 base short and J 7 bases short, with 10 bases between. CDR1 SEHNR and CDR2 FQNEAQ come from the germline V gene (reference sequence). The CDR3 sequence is CASSLGPESEAFF. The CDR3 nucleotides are TGTGCCAGCAGCTTAGGACCGGAAAGTGAAGCTTTCTTT.

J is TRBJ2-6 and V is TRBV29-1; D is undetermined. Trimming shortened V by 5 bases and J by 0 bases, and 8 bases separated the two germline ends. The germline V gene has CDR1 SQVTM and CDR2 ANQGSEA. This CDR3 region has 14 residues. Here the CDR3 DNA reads TGCAGCGTTTGGGCGGACTCTGGGGCCAACGTCCTGACTTTC. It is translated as CSVWADSGANVLTF.

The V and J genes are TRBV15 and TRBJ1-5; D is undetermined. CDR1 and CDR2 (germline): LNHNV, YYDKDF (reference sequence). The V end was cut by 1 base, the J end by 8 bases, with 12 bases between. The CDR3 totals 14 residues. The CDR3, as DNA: TGTGCCACCAGCAGAGTAAGAGAGAGGGAGCCCCAGCATTTT. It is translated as CATSRVREREPQHF.

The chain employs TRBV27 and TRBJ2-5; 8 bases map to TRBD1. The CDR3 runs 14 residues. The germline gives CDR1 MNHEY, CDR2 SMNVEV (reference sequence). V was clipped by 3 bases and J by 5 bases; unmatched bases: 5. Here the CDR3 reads CASSLRTGTETQYF. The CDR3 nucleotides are TGTGCCAGCAGTTTGCGGACAGGGACGGAGACCCAGTACTTC.